Sequencing of this T cell receptor beta chain was carried out in a study of tumor-infiltrating lymphocytes in primary liver carcinoma. Study information: Patients' primary liver carcinoma was surgically resected. Study results and limitations: Overlap in tumor-adjacent and tumor-blood pairs fell below that of tumor region pairs.

Blood RNA was derived from unsorted whole blood, and germline DNA was extracted too. About 4.1 milliliters of peripheral blood were drawn preoperatively. Regarding this clonotype: Its specificity is not known. One junction end disagrees with the germline gene, perhaps due to a read error.

CDR3 length: 17 amino acids. CDR1 is SGHDN, CDR2 FVKESK, per germline. A primer in the constant region served to generate TCR beta cDNA from approximately 450 ng of total RNA. ARM-PCR was slightly modified, and three nested multiplex PCR rounds with it gave rise to the TCR beta libraries. The study ran its first two PCR rounds for approximately 10 cycles each, using TRBV1-TRBV30 forward primers and a C-beta reverse primer. MiXCR, applied by TCRdb to the multiplex PCR reads, yields one record per CDR3 protein. Here the sample spans about 200,000 distinct CDR3 sequences, less than 75% being singletons.

The chain combines TRBV14 with TRBJ1-3, with TRBD1 matching over 12 bases. Sequencing was carried out using peripheral blood. The source of this sequence is a woman aged 55-70 years with primary liver carcinoma and hepatitis B virus infection. Here the CDR3 reads CACSHSGTGGFGNTIYF. The CDR3 DNA follows: TGTGCCTGCAGCCATTCGGGGACAGGGGGCTTTGGAAACACCATATATTTT.